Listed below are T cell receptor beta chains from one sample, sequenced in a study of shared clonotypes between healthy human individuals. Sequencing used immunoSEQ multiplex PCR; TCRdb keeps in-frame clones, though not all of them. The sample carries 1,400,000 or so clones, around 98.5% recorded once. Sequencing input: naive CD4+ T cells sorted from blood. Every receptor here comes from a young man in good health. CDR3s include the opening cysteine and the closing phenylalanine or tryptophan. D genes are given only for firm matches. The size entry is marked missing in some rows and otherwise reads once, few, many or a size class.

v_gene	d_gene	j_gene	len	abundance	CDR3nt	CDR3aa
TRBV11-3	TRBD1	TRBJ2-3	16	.	TGTGCCAGCAGCTTTGGGAAGCTTCAGGGGGCAGATACGCAGTATTTT	CASSFGKLQGADTQYF
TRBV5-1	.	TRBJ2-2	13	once	TGCGCCAGCAGCTTGGCCGATTACGGGGAGCTGTTTTTT	CASSLADYGELFF
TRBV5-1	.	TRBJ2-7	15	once	TGCGCCAGCAGCTTGGGGCTGTTGACAGACTACGAGCAGTACTTC	CASSLGLLTDYEQYF
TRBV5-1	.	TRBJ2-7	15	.	TGCGCCAGCAGCCCCGGTTTTGGAAGCTCCTACGAGCAGTACTTC	CASSPGFGSSYEQYF
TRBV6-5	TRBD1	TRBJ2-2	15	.	TGTGCCAGCAGTCATGGGACAGGGGTAACCGGGGAGCTGTTTTTT	CASSHGTGVTGELFF
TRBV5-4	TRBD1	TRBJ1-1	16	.	TGTGCCAGCAGCTTTGAGGGGACAGGTTTGAACACTGAAGCTTTCTTT	CASSFEGTGLNTEAFF
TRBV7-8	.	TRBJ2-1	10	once	TGTGCCAGCAGCCGTAATGAGCAGTTCTTC	CASSRNEQFF
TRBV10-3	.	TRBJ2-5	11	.	TGTGCCATCAAGAACCGGGAGACCCAGTACTTC	CAIKNRETQYF
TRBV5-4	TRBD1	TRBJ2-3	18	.	TGTGCCAGCAGCTTGGGGGGGCTGGGACAGCACCGCACAGATACGCAGTATTTT	CASSLGGLGQHRTDTQYF
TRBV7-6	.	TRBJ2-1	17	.	TGTGCCAGCAGCCGAAAGATCCGGGACATTTCCTACAATGAGCAGTTCTTC	CASSRKIRDISYNEQFF
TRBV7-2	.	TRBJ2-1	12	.	TGTGCCAGCAGCAGGGTGGTGGATGAGCAGTTCTTC	CASSRVVDEQFF
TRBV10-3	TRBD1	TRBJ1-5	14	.	TGTGCCATCAGTCCGGGACAGCTTAATCAGCCCCAGCATTTT	CAISPGQLNQPQHF
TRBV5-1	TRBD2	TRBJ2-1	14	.	TGCGCCAGCAGCTATGTAGCGGGAGCTCCTGAGCAGTTCTTC	CASSYVAGAPEQFF
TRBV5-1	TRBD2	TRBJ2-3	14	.	TGCGCCAGCCGACTAGCGGGAGTGACAGATACGCAGTATTTT	CASRLAGVTDTQYF
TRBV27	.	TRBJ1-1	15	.	TGTGCCAGCAGTCCGCGCTCTTGGGCTAACACTGAAGCTTTCTTT	CASSPRSWANTEAFF
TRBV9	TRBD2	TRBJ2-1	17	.	TGTGCCAGCAGCGTAGACGGGAGACTAGCGGGATACAATGAGCAGTTCTTC	CASSVDGRLAGYNEQFF
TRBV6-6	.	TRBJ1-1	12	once	TGTGCCAGCAGTTACGTTGCCGCTGAAGCTTTCTTT	CASSYVAAEAFF
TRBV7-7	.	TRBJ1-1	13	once	TGTGCCAGCAGCTTATTGGAGAACACTGAAGCTTTCTTT	CASSLLENTEAFF
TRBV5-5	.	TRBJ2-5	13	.	TGTGCCAGCAGCTTGGGGCAAGCGGAGACCCAGTACTTC	CASSLGQAETQYF
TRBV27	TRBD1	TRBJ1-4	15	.	TGTGCCAGCAGTTCGACAGGGCGGGCTAATGAAAAACTGTTTTTT	CASSSTGRANEKLFF
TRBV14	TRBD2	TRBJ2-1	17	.	TGTGCCAGCAGCCAAGTGTTACTAGCGGGAGGGCCGGGTGAGCAGTTCTTC	CASSQVLLAGGPGEQFF
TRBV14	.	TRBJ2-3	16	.	TGTGCCAGCAGCCAGATCTCAGGACTGAGCACAGATACGCAGTATTTT	CASSQISGLSTDTQYF
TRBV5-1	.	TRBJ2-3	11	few	TGCGCCAGCAGCTACACAGATACGCAGTATTTT	CASSYTDTQYF
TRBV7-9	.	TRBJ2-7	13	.	TGTGCCAGCAGCTTAGACAGGGTCTACGAGCAGTACTTC	CASSLDRVYEQYF
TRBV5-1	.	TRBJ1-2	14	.	TGCGCCAGCAGCTTGGGCAGGGCGGACTATGGCTACACCTTC	CASSLGRADYGYTF
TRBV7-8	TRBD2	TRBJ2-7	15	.	TGTGCCAGCAGCCATGGGACTAGTCTCTCCTACGAGCAGTACTTC	CASSHGTSLSYEQYF
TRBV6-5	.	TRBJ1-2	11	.	TGTGCCAGCAGTTCCACATATGGCTACACCTTC	CASSSTYGYTF
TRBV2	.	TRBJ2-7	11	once	TGTGCCAGCAGTTCTAGCTACGAGCAGTACTTC	CASSSSYEQYF
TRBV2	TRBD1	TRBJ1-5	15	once	TGTGCCAGCAGTTCAGGGGGGCCTTACAATCAGCCCCAGCATTTT	CASSSGGPYNQPQHF
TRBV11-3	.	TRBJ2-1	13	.	TGTGCCAGCAGTTTAACACGATTCAATGAGCAGTTCTTC	CASSLTRFNEQFF
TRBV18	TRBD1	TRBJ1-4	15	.	TGTGCCAGCTCACCGCTCGCAGGGGGCTTCGAAAAACTGTTTTTT	CASSPLAGGFEKLFF
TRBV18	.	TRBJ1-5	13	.	TGTGCCAGCTCACCACGGATCAATCAGCCCCAGCATTTT	CASSPRINQPQHF
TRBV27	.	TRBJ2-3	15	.	TGTGCCAGCAGTTGGGCCGGAGGTAGCACAGATACGCAGTATTTT	CASSWAGGSTDTQYF
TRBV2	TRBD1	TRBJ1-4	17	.	TGTGCCAGCAAGGAGTTTTACTCGACAGGGACCAATGAGAAACTGTTTTTT	CASKEFYSTGTNEKLFF
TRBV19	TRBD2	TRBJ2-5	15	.	TGTGCCAGTACAGTTGACGGGGGGTACGGGGAGACCCAGTACTTC	CASTVDGGYGETQYF
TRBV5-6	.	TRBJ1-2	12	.	TGTGCCAGCAGCTTGAAGGGACGTGGCTACACCTTC	CASSLKGRGYTF
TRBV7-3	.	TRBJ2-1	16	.	TGTGCCAGCAGCTTAACCCAGGGCTCCTATTACAATGAGCAGTTCTTC	CASSLTQGSYYNEQFF
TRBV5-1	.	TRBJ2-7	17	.	TGCGCCAGCAGCTTGGTCCCAGCTATACCTAGCTCCTACGAGCAGTACTTC	CASSLVPAIPSSYEQYF
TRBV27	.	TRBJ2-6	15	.	TGTGCCAGCAGTTTGGGGGACTCTGGGGCCAACGTCCTGACTTTC	CASSLGDSGANVLTF
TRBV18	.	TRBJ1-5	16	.	TGTGCCAGCTCACCACGTAGAGGGGGAAATGAACAGCCCCAGCATTTT	CASSPRRGGNEQPQHF
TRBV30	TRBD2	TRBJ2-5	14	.	TGTGCCTGCGGGAGGGTGGTCGTCCAAGAGACCCAGTACTTC	CACGRVVVQETQYF